A selection of T cell receptor beta chains follows, all from one sample in a study of cytomegalovirus exposure and HLA in healthy donors. TCRdb's table, derived via immunoSEQ multiplex PCR, lists solely in-frame clones and lacks some. The sample records around 150,000 clones, approximately 86% being singletons. Sequenced input: PBMCs. The receptors come from a woman aged 18-30 years in good health and CMV-seronegative. CDR3s include the opening cysteine and the closing phenylalanine or tryptophan. A D gene is named only where the DNA matches it firmly. Clone sizes are given selectively: once, few, many, or a class where the clone is expanded.

CDR3aa,CDR3nt,j_gene,abundance,d_gene,v_gene
CASSRGQFSYEQYF,TGTGCCAGCAGCCGGGGACAGTTCTCCTACGAGCAGTACTTC,TRBJ2-7,once,TRBD1,TRBV11-2
CAISESQGDTDTQYF,TGTGCCATCAGTGAGTCACAGGGGGACACAGATACGCAGTATTTT,TRBJ2-3,.,TRBD1,TRBV10-3
CAIGEVVIGNEQFF,TGTGCCATCGGCGAGGTAGTCATTGGCAATGAGCAGTTCTTC,TRBJ2-1,.,.,TRBV10-3
CASSEPRDGEAFF,TGTGCCAGCAGTGAACCCAGGGATGGTGAAGCTTTCTTT,TRBJ1-1,.,.,TRBV2
CASGDSSGRAKPGEQYF,TGTGCCAGCGGCGATTCTAGCGGGAGGGCTAAACCGGGCGAGCAGTACTTC,TRBJ2-7,.,TRBD2,TRBV7-9
CASSESGRVETQYF,TGTGCCAGCAGTGAATCGGGCAGGGTTGAGACCCAGTACTTC,TRBJ2-5,.,.,TRBV25-1
CASSPSGTYEQYF,TGTGCCAGCTCGCCTAGCGGGACCTACGAGCAGTACTTC,TRBJ2-7,.,TRBD2,TRBV6-1
CASSLGGGRYEQYF,TGTGCCAGCAGCCTAGGGGGCGGGAGGTACGAGCAGTACTTC,TRBJ2-7,few,.,TRBV6-1
CASSVDISYEQYF,TGTGCCAGCAGCGTTGACATCTCCTACGAGCAGTACTTC,TRBJ2-7,.,.,TRBV9
CASSVGQEQNTQYF,TGTGCCAGCAGCGTAGGACAGGAACAGAATACGCAGTATTTT,TRBJ2-3,.,.,TRBV9
CASSVTGTGELFF,TGTGCCAGCAGTGTCACAGGCACCGGGGAGCTGTTTTTT,TRBJ2-2,once,.,TRBV2
CAILKTVIYGYTF,TGTGCCATCTTAAAGACAGTCATCTATGGCTACACCTTC,TRBJ1-2,.,.,TRBV2
CASSFTGGRQPQHF,TGTGCCAGCAGCTTTACAGGGGGTAGGCAGCCCCAGCATTTT,TRBJ1-5,.,TRBD1,TRBV7-9
CASSLFGSGSNRDEQFF,TGTGCCAGCAGCTTGTTTGGTAGCGGGAGTAATAGGGATGAGCAGTTCTTC,TRBJ2-1,.,TRBD2,TRBV5-6
CASSYPPLRGQETQYF,TGTGCCAGCAGTTACCCACCCCTAAGAGGCCAAGAGACCCAGTACTTC,TRBJ2-5,once,.,TRBV6-5
CASSQMTGFGVNEQFF,TGCGCCAGCAGCCAGATGACAGGGTTCGGAGTCAATGAGCAGTTCTTC,TRBJ2-1,.,TRBD1,TRBV5-1
CASTSGQNSYEQYF,TGCGCCAGCACCTCAGGGCAGAACTCCTACGAGCAGTACTTC,TRBJ2-7,.,.,TRBV10-1
CASSIGLKEQYF,TGTGCCAGTAGTATCGGTCTTAAAGAGCAGTACTTC,TRBJ2-7,.,.,TRBV19
CATSREGALNTEAFF,TGTGCCACCAGCAGAGAGGGGGCACTGAACACTGAAGCTTTCTTT,TRBJ1-1,.,.,TRBV15
CASSTPRGQNYGYTF,TGTGCCAGCAGCACCCCAAGGGGACAGAACTATGGCTACACCTTC,TRBJ1-2,.,TRBD1,TRBV6-1